This TCR beta chain was documented in a study of T-cell memory formation after mild COVID-19. The CDR3 runs 17 residues. Per germline, CDR1 SQVTM and CDR2 ANQGSEA. V lost 0 bases to trimming and J lost 8 bases; unmatched junction nucleotides: 13. Study results and limitations: Some responding clones appeared in pre-infection memory, suggesting cross-reactive memory joined. CD4+ contracting clones lay mainly in CM and EM, CD8+ ones in EMRA.

TCR alpha and TCR beta cDNA libraries carrying sample barcodes and UMIs were produced by 5'RACE using constant-segment primers. One entry per CDR3 protein results from TCRdb running MiXCR on the 5' RACE reads. In the table there are fewer than 250,000 distinct CDR3 sequences, around 30% of which are singletons. This clonotype has a count of ten or more. Its target is not known. The chain is built from TRBV29-1 and TRBJ2-1; 10 bases match TRBD2. This sequence originates from an adult woman who had mild COVID-19 (a few samples of this study predate the infection). Cell type and time point are not known. The sample consisted of PBMCs or a T cell subset sorted from them (not recorded which). Here the CDR3 DNA reads TGCAGCGTTGAAGATGACCGGAGCGGGGGGGCCCGGGATGAGCAGTTCTTC. Its translation: CSVEDDRSGGARDEQFF.